The 31 T cell receptor beta chains below were found in one sample sequenced in a study of identical twins. Each CDR3 protein gets one entry after TCRdb re-called the 5' RACE reads with MiXCR. The sample includes hundreds of thousands of distinct CDR3 sequences, around 12% of them seen just once. The same data also contributed to another study, on yellow fever vaccine responses in identical twins.

Sequencing used PBMCs. All receptors come from a woman aged 18-29 years in good health.

This chain's CDR3 is CASHSGTKGHEQFF. CDR3 sequence (DNA): TGTGCCAGCCATAGCGGGACGAAGGGCCATGAGCAGTTCTTC. The chain combines TRBV12-3 or TRBV12-4 with TRBJ2-1, with 8 bases lining up with TRBD2. After removal of 8 bases from V and 8 bases from J, the junction contained 11 bases not matched to a gene. The CDR3 runs to 14 residues.

This clonotype was counted at least ten times. The genes are TRBV12-3 or TRBV12-4 and TRBJ2-5; 8 bases align to TRBD2. CDR3 length: 14 residues. V was clipped by 8 bases and J by 3 bases; unmatched bases: 8. The CDR3 nucleotides read TGTGCCAGCTACAGGCGGGGGGTCGAAGAGACCCAGTACTTC. This encodes CASYRRGVEETQYF.

This clonotype was observed a few times. The V and J genes are TRBV5-1 and TRBJ2-1; D may match TRBD1 or TRBD2 (5 bases each). Germline V gene sequence: CDR1 SGHRS, CDR2 YFSETQ. V gave up 0 bases and J gave up 0 bases, with 22 bases separating them. The CDR3 covers 20 residues. The CDR3: CASSLVGVPDRPSSYNEQFF. Here the CDR3 DNA reads TGCGCCAGCAGCTTGGTGGGGGTACCGGACCGACCCAGCTCCTACAATGAGCAGTTCTTC. The variable domain in full, completed from reference TRBV5-1 and TRBJ2-1, reads KAGVTQTPRYLIKTRGQQVTLSCSPISGHRSVSWYQQTPGQGLQFLFEYFSETQRNKGNFPGRFSGRQFSNSRSEMNVSTLELGDSALYLCASSLVGVPDRPSSYNEQFFGPGTRLTVL.

This chain connects TRBV20-1 to TRBJ2-4, with 11 nucleotides matching TRBD1. The CDR3 is made up of 15 amino acids. Germline CDR1 DFQATT, CDR2 SNEGSKA (reference sequence). Losses at the gene ends were 4 bases for V and 3 bases for J; bases not matched to a gene: 5. CDR3 sequence: CSAIPGQGVKNIQYF. In nucleotides, the CDR3 is TGCAGTGCTATCCCGGGACAGGGGGTCAAAAACATTCAGTACTTC.

This chain connects TRBV10-3 to TRBJ2-7, with D perhaps TRBD1 or TRBD2 (6 bases each). CDR1 and CDR2 from the germline V gene are ENHRY and SYGVKD. The length of the CDR3 is 16 residues. Between the trimmed V and J ends, which lost 4 bases and 3 bases, there was a span of 19 bases. CDR3 amino acids: CAISGGAGDDLYEQYV. The CDR3 DNA follows: TGTGCCATCAGTGGGGGGGCAGGAGATGACCTCTACGAGCAGTACGTC.

Many counts were recorded for this clonotype. The V call is TRBV12-3 or TRBV12-4, the J call TRBJ1-2; no clear D. Trimming took 0 bases from V and 4 from J, leaving 6 bases between them. The CDR3 contains 13 residues. Written as DNA, the CDR3 is TGTGCCAGCAGTTTAGCAGATTCCTATGGCTACACCTTC. Its translation: CASSLADSYGYTF.

The genes are TRBV7-9 and TRBJ2-5; possible D gene TRBD2, 5 bases. The germline CDR1 and CDR2 sequences are SEHNR and FQNEAQ (reference sequence). CDR3 size: 16 residues. Trimming took 2 bases from V and 5 from J, leaving 18 bases between them. CDR3 bases: TGTGCCAGCAGCTTAACTGGTGCGGGCCGGCGGGAGACCCAGTACTTC. As protein: CASSLTGAGRRETQYF.

This clonotype has ten or more counts. V usage is TRBV15 and J usage is TRBJ2-3, with D possibly called TRBD1 or TRBD2 (5 bases each). Trimming shortened V by 1 base and J by 2 bases, and 22 bases separated the two germline ends. The germline V gene has CDR1 LNHNV and CDR2 YYDKDF (reference sequence). CDR3 length equals 19 residues. CDR3 residues: CATSRGGVATTLFTDTQYF. CDR3 in DNA: TGTGCCACCAGCAGAGGAGGGGTAGCGACCACCCTCTTCACAGATACGCAGTATTTT. The full variable domain, in which reference TRBV15 and TRBJ2-3 provide the parts outside the CDR3, is DAMVIQNPRYQVTQFGKPVTLSCSQTLNHNVMYWYQQKSSQAPKLLFHYYDKDFNNEADTPDNFQSRRPNTSFCFLDIRSPGLGDTAMYLCATSRGGVATTLFTDTQYFGPGTRLTVL.

The rearrangement joins TRBV4-1 to TRBJ1-2, with 8 bases that match TRBD1. The CDR3 covers 15 residues. The junction had 3 bases not matched to a gene; V was cut back by 3 bases and J by 0 bases. Germline CDR1 reads MGHRA; CDR2 reads YSYEKL. In DNA, the CDR3 is TGCGCCAGCAGCCAGGGACAGGCGACTAACTATGGCTACACCTTC. Its translation is CASSQGQATNYGYTF.

There are a few counts of this clonotype. This chain joins TRBV3-1 and TRBJ2-7; D perhaps matches TRBD2 (6 bases). V was pared by 6 bases and J by 6 bases, with 21 bases between. This CDR3 has 15 amino acids. Germline V lookup: CDR1 LGHDT, CDR2 YNNKEL (reference sequence). CDR3 amino acids: CASRRTGTGGSEQYF. The CDR3, as DNA: TGTGCCAGCAGGCGCACCGGGACTGGGGGTTCCGAGCAGTACTTC.

The V gene is TRBV3-1, the J gene TRBJ2-1; 7 positions agree with TRBD1. Germline trimming cut 1 base from V and 5 bases from J; bases unmatched to any gene: 5. This CDR3 comprises 15 residues. The V gene's germline CDR1 is LGHDT and CDR2 YNNKEL (reference sequence). For the CDR3, the DNA is TGTGCCAGCAGCCAAGTCGGACAGGTGAACAATGAGCAGTTCTTC. It codes for CASSQVGQVNNEQFF.

V gene TRBV15 combines with J gene TRBJ2-2; no clear D gene. Germline V gives CDR1 LNHNV, CDR2 YYDKDF (reference sequence). V was trimmed by 9 bases and J by 6 bases, leaving 14 bases between them. The CDR3 extends over 13 amino acids. The chain's CDR3 is CATSAVSPGELFF. CDR3 nucleotides: TGTGCCACGAGCGCGGTTAGCCCCGGGGAGCTGTTTTTT.

The chain employs TRBV7-2 and TRBJ2-5; D is uncertain. Germline CDR1 SGHTA, CDR2 FQGNSA. The CDR3 covers 11 residues. Deletions cut 5 bases from V and 7 bases from J, with 8 bases between. This CDR3 reads CASSQSVTQYF. For the CDR3, the DNA is TGTGCCAGCAGCCAGTCGGTGACCCAGTACTTC.

The chain has TRBV28 and TRBJ1-2, with 7 positions matching TRBD1. The CDR3 is made up of 16 amino acids. Per germline, CDR1 MDHEN and CDR2 SYDVKM. Trimming removed 6 bases from V and 5 bases from J; junction bases left unmatched: 15. CDR3 sequence: CASSSTKGAQIYGYTF. As DNA, the CDR3 is TGTGCCAGCAGCTCTACAAAGGGGGCGCAAATATATGGCTACACCTTC.

The V call is TRBV28, the J call TRBJ1-6; D ambiguous. The CDR3 has 14 amino acids. Per germline, CDR1 MDHEN and CDR2 SYDVKM. The V and J ends lost 6 bases and 10 bases respectively, with 16 bases between them. CDR3 region: CASRVGVGLSPLHF. The CDR3, as DNA: TGTGCCAGCAGAGTGGGCGTGGGGTTGTCACCCCTCCACTTT.

Many counts were recorded for this clonotype. V and J are TRBV9 and TRBJ1-6, with D unclear. The V and J ends lost 4 bases and 8 bases respectively, with 7 bases between them. The CDR3 loop spans 12 amino acids. Germline V lookup: CDR1 SGDLS, CDR2 YYNGEE. CDR3: CASSPMDSPLHF. Here the CDR3 DNA reads TGTGCCAGCAGCCCGATGGATTCACCCCTCCACTTT.

This clonotype was observed a handful of times. The V gene is TRBV2, the J gene TRBJ1-2; 10 bases match TRBD1. Trimming cost V 4 bases and J 1 base; bases outside gene matches: 3. This CDR3 contains 15 residues. Germline CDR1 SNHLY, CDR2 FYNNEI. Written as DNA, the CDR3 is TGTGCCAGCAGTGGGGGACAGGGGATTAACTATGGCTACACCTTC. This sequence encodes CASSGGQGINYGYTF.

This clonotype was recorded many times. This chain links TRBV20-1 with TRBJ2-1; 10 positions match TRBD2. Germline V gene lookup returns CDR1 DFQATT and CDR2 SNEGSKA (reference sequence). The ends lost 2 bases at V and 4 bases at J; junction bases unmatched: 5. The CDR3 length is 15 residues. CDR3 nucleotides: TGCAGTGCTAGACCGACTAGCGGGTCATACAATGAGCAGTTCTTC. This encodes CSARPTSGSYNEQFF.

V is TRBV28 and J is TRBJ2-7; 7 positions match TRBD2. Germline CDR1 and CDR2: MDHEN and SYDVKM. Germline trimming cut 7 bases from V and 6 bases from J; bases unmatched to any gene: 15. This CDR3 spans 15 amino acids. The CDR3 nucleotides are TGTGCCAGCACCATGGGGGGGGATACCTACTCCGAGCAGTACGTC. This sequence encodes CASTMGGDTYSEQYV.

This chain joins TRBV10-3 and TRBJ1-3; D not certain. V was trimmed by 6 bases and J by 7 bases, leaving 13 bases between them. The CDR3 loop spans 13 amino acids. CDR1 and CDR2 (germline): ENHRY, SYGVKD. CDR3 sequence reads: CAIRPGDGNTIYF. The CDR3 DNA reads as TGTGCCATCAGACCGGGAGACGGGAACACCATATATTTT.

The rearrangement links TRBV28 to TRBJ2-3, with 10 bases matching TRBD2. With V trimmed by 4 bases and J by 6 bases, 7 bases remained unmatched. CDR1 is MDHEN and CDR2 is SYDVKM in the germline V gene. This CDR3 is built from 15 residues. Here the CDR3 DNA reads TGTGCCAGCAGTTCCGGGGGTAGCGGGAGGGATACGCAGTATTTT. Protein: CASSSGGSGRDTQYF.

The V and J genes are TRBV25-1 and TRBJ2-7; D is perhaps TRBD1 (6 bases). The CDR3 is 14 amino acids. Per germline, CDR1 MGHDK and CDR2 SYGVNS. The germline V and J ends were trimmed by 2 bases and 4 bases, with 12 bases remaining between them. This chain's CDR3 is CASSEKYRDYEQYF. The CDR3, as DNA: TGTGCCAGCAGTGAAAAATACAGGGATTACGAGCAGTACTTC.

The chain employs TRBV24-1 and TRBJ2-2; 7 bases map to TRBD1. With 4 bases clipped from V and 3 bases from J, the junction kept 4 bases outside the gene matches. The CDR3 loop spans 15 amino acids. Germline V gene lookup returns CDR1 KGHDR and CDR2 SFDVKD. The CDR3 sequence: CATSEQGVYTGELFF. DNA for the CDR3: TGTGCCACCAGTGAGCAGGGGGTGTACACCGGGGAGCTGTTTTTT.

V usage is TRBV7-9 and J usage is TRBJ1-1; D is ambiguous. The CDR3 spans 13 residues. Germline CDR1 reads SEHNR; CDR2 reads FQNEAQ (reference sequence). Deletions cut 2 bases from V and 6 bases from J, with 10 bases between. This chain's CDR3 is CASSLPPAPEAFF. The CDR3 nucleotides are TGTGCCAGCAGCTTACCCCCGGCGCCTGAAGCTTTCTTT.

The chain has TRBV29-1 and TRBJ2-1; 9 bases agree with TRBD2. Per germline, CDR1 SQVTM and CDR2 ANQGSEA. The CDR3 is 13 residues long. After removal of 6 bases from V and 3 bases from J, the junction contained 3 bases not matched to a gene. CDR3 bases: TGCAGCGTGGCGGGGGGGGACTACAATGAGCAGTTCTTC. Protein product: CSVAGGDYNEQFF.

The DNA for the CDR3 is TGCAGTGCTAGAGGGGGTAGTGAGCAGTTCTTC. It yields the protein CSARGGSEQFF. J is TRBJ2-1 and V is TRBV20-1; D unclear. Germline CDR1 and CDR2: DFQATT and SNEGSKA (reference sequence). Trimming removed 1 base from V and 9 bases from J, with 7 bases in between. This CDR3 spans 11 amino acids.

This clonotype has more than one count but fewer than ten. This rearrangement joins TRBV5-1 to TRBJ2-3, with D possibly called TRBD1 or TRBD2 (5 bases each). This CDR3 region has 15 residues. Germline V gene lookup returns CDR1 SGHRS and CDR2 YFSETQ. The V end was cut by 0 bases, the J end by 4 bases, with 12 bases between. The CDR3 bases are TGCGCCAGCAGCTTGGACAGGTTGGGGGCAGATACGCAGTATTTT. Translating it yields CASSLDRLGADTQYF. Based on the CDR3 plus reference TRBV5-1 and TRBJ2-3, the full variable domain is KAGVTQTPRYLIKTRGQQVTLSCSPISGHRSVSWYQQTPGQGLQFLFEYFSETQRNKGNFPGRFSGRQFSNSRSEMNVSTLELGDSALYLCASSLDRLGADTQYFGPGTRLTVL.

This clonotype has only a few counts. The CDR3, as DNA: TGTGCCAGCAGTGTGTTCGGGGGCGCGAACTATGGCTACACCTTC. This sequence encodes CASSVFGGANYGYTF. The chain carries TRBV6-1 and TRBJ1-2; TRBD1 is a possible D gene (6 bases). Trimming stripped 4 bases from V and 2 bases from J, with 14 bases between. Germline V gene lookup returns CDR1 MNHNS and CDR2 SASEGT. The CDR3 totals 15 residues.

There are many counts of this clonotype. The chain links TRBV12-3 or TRBV12-4 to TRBJ1-5, with 8 bases identical to TRBD1. There are 17 residues in the CDR3. The V and J ends lost 3 bases and 1 base, in that order; junction bases with no gene match: 8. CDR3 DNA sequence: TGTGCCAGCAGTTTCGACAGGGGTGGTAGGAGCAATCAGCCCCAGCATTTT. It encodes CASSFDRGGRSNQPQHF.

The table lists this clonotype with many counts. The V call is TRBV6-6, the J call TRBJ2-7; the D gene is possibly TRBD1 (6 bases). The germline gives CDR1 MNHNY, CDR2 SVGAGI (reference sequence). The CDR3 is made up of 14 amino acids. Trimming shortened V by 6 bases and J by 2 bases, and 14 bases separated the two germline ends. This chain's CDR3 is CASSPQGLTYEQYV. As DNA, the CDR3 is TGTGCCAGCAGCCCACAGGGATTAACCTACGAGCAGTACGTC.

CDR3 in amino acids: CASSFHRVYNEQFF. In DNA, the CDR3 is TGTGCCAGCAGCTTCCACCGGGTGTACAATGAGCAGTTCTTC. The chain couples TRBV7-2 to TRBJ2-1, with D unresolved. Germline CDR1 SGHTA, CDR2 FQGNSA. This CDR3 region has 14 residues. V gave up 3 bases and J gave up 4 bases, with 10 bases separating them.